The rows below give T cell receptor beta chains drawn from one sample of a study of T cell changes during pregnancy in multiple sclerosis. Profiled with immunoSEQ multiplex PCR; TCRdb holds only in-frame clones, not every one. The sample shows some 28,000 clones, 80% to 90% of them seen only once. The sequencing here drew on CD4+ T cells from peripheral blood mononuclear cells, taken in the first trimester of pregnancy. These receptors all stem from a female donor in good health, enrolled as a control in a pregnancy study. Each CDR3 is given with its conserved first and last residue. Each record gives: J gene, clone size, V gene, D gene, CDR3 protein, CDR3 DNA. D genes are given only for firm matches. Part of the rows lack a size; the others show once, few, many or a class for expanded clones.

TRBJ2-1	.	TRBV7-3	TRBD2	CASSLTGLAGAGEQFF	TGTGCCAGCAGCTTAACAGGACTAGCGGGAGCTGGTGAGCAGTTCTTC
TRBJ2-7	once	TRBV5-5	.	CASTPLGGVNEQYF	TGTGCCAGCACCCCCTTGGGCGGGGTCAACGAGCAGTACTTC
TRBJ2-5	.	TRBV5-1	TRBD2	CASSSGRGIETQYF	TGCGCCAGTTCTAGCGGGAGAGGTATAGAGACCCAGTACTTC
TRBJ1-5	.	TRBV5-1	.	CASSLTGDINQPQHF	TGCGCCAGCAGCCTAACCGGGGACATCAATCAGCCCCAGCATTTT
TRBJ1-3	.	TRBV5-1	.	CASSSDLAGNTIYF	TGCGCCAGCAGTTCGGACTTAGCTGGAAACACCATATATTTT
TRBJ1-6	.	TRBV27	TRBD1	CASMPGTGHNNSPLHF	TGTGCCAGCATGCCCGGGACAGGACATAATAATTCACCCCTCCACTTT
TRBJ1-5	.	TRBV28	TRBD1	CAVDRGARPQHF	TGTGCCGTGGACAGGGGGGCTCGGCCCCAGCATTTT
TRBJ1-6	.	TRBV27	.	CASSAGPSSYNSPLHF	TGTGCCAGCAGTGCAGGGCCGAGCTCCTATAATTCACCCCTCCACTTT
TRBJ2-2	once	TRBV7-9	TRBD1	CASSPSQGTGELFF	TGTGCCAGCAGCCCATCACAGGGGACCGGGGAGCTGTTTTTT
TRBJ2-1	.	TRBV6-5	.	CASSGAYNEQFF	TGTGCCAGCAGCGGGGCCTACAATGAGCAGTTCTTC